The next 6 T cell receptor beta chains were all read from a single sample in a study of blood T cell dynamics during melanoma immunotherapy. The time point: week 3, after first cycle of checkpoint inhibitor. Sequencing used immunoSEQ multiplex PCR; TCRdb keeps in-frame clones, though not all of them. The sample comprises roughly 200 clones, around 81% of which are singletons, and 6.5% to 9% rests with the top ten. The sequenced sample was cell-free DNA from blood, obtained from a patient treated with checkpoint blockade. These TCRs come from a human donor with melanoma.

This clone has a single count. J is TRBJ1-1 and V is TRBV27; D not certain. The germline CDR1 and CDR2 sequences are MNHEY and SMNVEV (reference sequence). The CDR3 covers 14 residues. V was cut by 4 bases and J by 5 bases, with 14 bases left in between. The CDR3 loop is CASSSVSNPTEAFF. CDR3 in DNA: TGTGCCAGCAGTTCCGTGTCAAATCCGACTGAAGCTTTCTTT.

This chain links TRBV13 with TRBJ1-4; 8 positions match TRBD1. V gave up 5 bases and J gave up 8 bases; unmatched junction bases: 7. This CDR3 has 14 amino acids. Germline V gene sequence: CDR1 PRHDT, CDR2 FYEKMQ (reference sequence). CDR3 sequence reads: CASSTRTGREKLFF. CDR3 nucleotide sequence: TGTGCCAGCAGCACGCGGACAGGGCGCGAAAAACTGTTTTTT.

The rearrangement uses TRBV9 and TRBJ2-5, with D possibly TRBD2 on 6 matching bases. The CDR3 length is 15 residues. The germline V and J ends were trimmed by 4 bases and 5 bases, with 18 bases remaining between them. Germline CDR1 is SGDLS and CDR2 is YYNGEE. The CDR3 spells CASSPRGTKGETQYF. The CDR3 nucleotides read TGTGCCAGCAGCCCCCGCGGGACGAAGGGGGAGACCCAGTACTTC. Filled out from reference TRBV9 and TRBJ2-5, the complete variable domain reads DSGVTQTPKHLITATGQRVTLRCSPRSGDLSVYWYQQSLDQGLQFLIQYYNGEERAKGNILERFSAQQFPDLHSELNLSSLELGDSALYFCASSPRGTKGETQYFGPGTRLLVL.

The chain has TRBV5-5 and TRBJ2-2, with 8 bases fitting TRBD2. The germline CDR1 and CDR2 sequences are SGHKS and YYEKEE (reference sequence). The CDR3 is 15 amino acids. The junction had 6 bases not matched to a gene; V was cut back by 4 bases and J by 4 bases. CDR3 nucleotides: TGTGCCAGCAGCCTCGGACTAGCAATCACCGGGGAGCTGTTTTTT. Residues: CASSLGLAITGELFF.

The J gene is TRBJ1-1, the V gene TRBV11-1, with D unresolved. The V gene lost 5 bases and the J gene lost 4 bases, with 11 bases spanning the gap. CDR1 and CDR2 (germline): SGHAT, FQDESV (reference sequence). This CDR3 spans 13 amino acids. CDR3 nucleotides: TGTGCCAGCAGCCAGGTAGAAAGCACTGAAGCTTTCTTT. As protein: CASSQVESTEAFF.

The chain couples TRBV5-4 to TRBJ1-2, with unresolved D. V shed 3 bases and J shed 8 bases, with 20 bases lying between them. This CDR3 region has 15 residues. CDR1 SGHNT and CDR2 YYREEE come from the germline V gene (reference sequence). CDR3 loop: CASSWGVRGAGGYTF. DNA of the CDR3: TGTGCCAGCAGCTGGGGTGTCCGGGGAGCGGGAGGCTACACCTTC.